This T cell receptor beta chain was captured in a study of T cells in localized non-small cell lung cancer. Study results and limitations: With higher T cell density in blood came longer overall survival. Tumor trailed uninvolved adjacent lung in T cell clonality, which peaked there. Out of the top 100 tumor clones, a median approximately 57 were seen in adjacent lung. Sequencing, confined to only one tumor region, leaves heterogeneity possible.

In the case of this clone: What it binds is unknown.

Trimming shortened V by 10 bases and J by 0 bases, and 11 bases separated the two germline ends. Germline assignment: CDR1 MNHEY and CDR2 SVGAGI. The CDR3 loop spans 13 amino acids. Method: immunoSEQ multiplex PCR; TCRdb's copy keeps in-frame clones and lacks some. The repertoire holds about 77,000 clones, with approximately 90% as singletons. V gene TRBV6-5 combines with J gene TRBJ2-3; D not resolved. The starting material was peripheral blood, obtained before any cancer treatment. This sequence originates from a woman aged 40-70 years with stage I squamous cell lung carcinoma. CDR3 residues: CATAFASTDTQYF. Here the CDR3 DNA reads TGTGCCACCGCGTTCGCTAGCACAGATACGCAGTATTTT.